These 32 T cell receptor beta chains share one sample of origin, sequenced in a study of blood T cell repertoires in COVID-19. Sequencing was performed with immunoSEQ multiplex PCR; in TCRdb, only in-frame clones are kept and a portion is missing. The table includes about 80,000 clones, around 85% detected once. Material: peripheral blood. The source of these receptors is a man aged 45-65 years with COVID-19, enrolled during active disease.

The table lists this clone with a count of one. The chain has TRBV6-6 and TRBJ2-7; TRBD2 matches at 7 bases. Germline CDR1 reads MNHNY; CDR2 reads SVGAGI (reference sequence). V lost 0 bases to trimming and J lost 0 bases; unmatched junction nucleotides: 5. The CDR3 sequence is 16 residues long. The chain's CDR3 is CASSYSIGGGSYEQYF. The CDR3 bases are TGTGCCAGCAGTTACTCGATTGGGGGGGGCTCCTACGAGCAGTACTTC.

The chain recombines TRBV7-9 with TRBJ1-5, with a tentative D call TRBD1 (6 bases). Trimming left V 4 bases short and J 3 bases short, with 13 bases between. The germline CDR1 and CDR2 sequences are SEHNR and FQNEAQ (reference sequence). This CDR3 has 15 amino acids. The CDR3 sequence is CASSSQGTDNQPQHF. The DNA for the CDR3 is TGTGCCAGCAGCTCGCAGGGGACGGACAATCAGCCCCAGCATTTT.

The chain links TRBV29-1 to TRBJ2-7; TRBD1 might be the D (6 bases). The CDR3 has 13 amino acids. Germline CDR1 and CDR2: SQVTM and ANQGSEA. V lost 3 bases and J lost 2, with 11 bases in between. CDR3 bases: TGCAGCGTTGAGGGGGCCCGACCCTACGAGCAGTACTTC. This gives the protein CSVEGARPYEQYF.

This chain uses TRBV6-5 with TRBJ2-2, with D possibly matching TRBD2 (6 bases). The germline CDR1 and CDR2 sequences are MNHEY and SVGAGI. The CDR3 consists of 15 residues. Between the trimmed V and J ends, which lost 7 bases and 1 base, there was a span of 13 bases. The CDR3, as DNA: TGTGCCAGCATAGAGGGAGGCCGGAACACCGGGGAGCTGTTTTTT. Protein: CASIEGGRNTGELFF.

The rearrangement links TRBV10-3 to TRBJ1-5; the D is unclear. V was pared by 5 bases and J by 3 bases, with 5 bases between. Germline V gives CDR1 ENHRY, CDR2 SYGVKD. This CDR3 region has 12 residues. CDR3 protein: CAISPSNQPQHF. Written as DNA, the CDR3 is TGTGCCATCAGTCCGTCCAATCAGCCCCAGCATTTT.

This chain joins TRBV7-2 and TRBJ1-2, with 7 bases identical to TRBD1. The CDR3 runs 13 residues. CDR1 is SGHTA, CDR2 FQGNSA, per germline. V gave up 4 bases and J gave up 9 bases; unmatched junction bases: 8. The CDR3 nucleotides are TGTGCCAGCAGCTCACAGGGGACGCTTAGCTACACCTTC. It is translated as CASSSQGTLSYTF.

This clone was observed a handful of times. J is TRBJ1-2 and V is TRBV6-5; D call uncertain. This CDR3 comprises 13 residues. Trimming pared 5 bases from V and 4 bases from J, leaving 11 bases between. The germline CDR1 and CDR2 sequences are MNHEY and SVGAGI. For the CDR3, the DNA is TGTGCCAGCAGTAGTGACGGACTCTATGGCTACACCTTC. Its translation: CASSSDGLYGYTF.

This chain links TRBV4-2 with TRBJ1-1; D gene ambiguous. CDR1 LGHNA and CDR2 YNFKEQ come from the germline V gene. The CDR3 runs 15 residues. V shed 0 bases and J shed 1 base, with 9 bases lying between them. The chain's CDR3 is CASSQDPRQNTEAFF. In DNA, the CDR3 is TGTGCCAGCAGCCAAGATCCCCGACAGAACACTGAAGCTTTCTTT.

This sequence joins TRBV7-9 and TRBJ2-7, with D perhaps matching TRBD1 (6 bases). Germline V gene lookup returns CDR1 SEHNR and CDR2 FQNEAQ (reference sequence). The length of the CDR3 is 13 residues. Trimming pared 5 bases from V and 4 bases from J, leaving 12 bases between. The CDR3 loop reads CASSPGEVYEQYF. The CDR3 nucleotides read TGTGCCAGCAGCCCAGGGGAAGTGTACGAGCAGTACTTC.

V is TRBV7-9 and J is TRBJ1-4; 8 bases are shared with TRBD1. The CDR3 has 14 amino acids. Germline V CDR1 and CDR2: SEHNR, FQNEAQ (reference sequence). V gave up 5 bases and J gave up 7 bases; unmatched junction bases: 6. Here the CDR3 DNA reads TGTGCCAGCAGCGCTGACAGGGGAGCTGAAAAACTGTTTTTT. This translates into CASSADRGAEKLFF.

J is TRBJ2-7 and V is TRBV5-1, with 7 positions matching TRBD1. Per germline, CDR1 SGHRS and CDR2 YFSETQ. Trimming removed 5 bases from V and 6 bases from J; junction bases left unmatched: 8. The CDR3 is made up of 13 amino acids. CDR3 coding DNA: TGCGCCAGCAGTCCACTACAGGGGACCGAGCAGTACTTC. Amino acid sequence: CASSPLQGTEQYF.

The rearrangement joins TRBV3-1 (or the pseudogene TRBV3-2) to TRBJ2-5; 11 bases agree with TRBD2. The CDR3 spans 14 residues. The junction had 2 bases not matched to a gene; V was cut back by 3 bases and J by 5 bases. Germline values: CDR1 LGHDT, CDR2 YNNKEL (reference sequence). The DNA of the CDR3 is TGTGCCAGCAGCCACAGGACTAGCGGGGAGACCCAGTACTTC. Protein product: CASSHRTSGETQYF.

This rearrangement joins TRBV27 to TRBJ2-2; 7 bases line up with TRBD1. The CDR3 covers 15 residues. The germline CDR1 and CDR2 sequences are MNHEY and SMNVEV (reference sequence). V gave up 8 bases and J gave up 4 bases; unmatched junction bases: 10. The CDR3 nucleotides read TGTGCCAGCTCTAAGGGGAGACAGGGCACCGGGGAGCTGTTTTTT. Its translation: CASSKGRQGTGELFF.

This chain joins TRBV28 and TRBJ2-3; 12 bases align to TRBD1. This CDR3 is 18 amino acids long. Germline CDR1 reads MDHEN; CDR2 reads SYDVKM. V was clipped by 4 bases and J by 3 bases; unmatched bases: 11. DNA for the CDR3: TGTGCCAGCAGTTCCCCCCGGGGACAGGGGGCCTCAACAGATACGCAGTATTTT. Protein product: CASSSPRGQGASTDTQYF.

J is TRBJ1-2 and V is TRBV7-3; weak D call: TRBD1 (5 bases). CDR1 and CDR2 from the germline V gene are SGHTA and FQGTGA. The CDR3 extends over 15 amino acids. V dropped 0 bases and J dropped 3 bases, with 11 bases sitting between them. The CDR3 DNA is TGTGCCAGCAGCTTAACGGGGACTAATGACTATGGCTACACCTTC. It translates to CASSLTGTNDYGYTF.

V gene TRBV7-9 combines with J gene TRBJ2-7; 9 nucleotides line up with TRBD1. Trimming at V came to 5 bases and at J to 3 bases, leaving 11 bases not matched to a gene. This CDR3 region has 16 residues. Germline assignment: CDR1 SEHNR and CDR2 FQNEAQ (reference sequence). CDR3 nucleotide sequence: TGTGCCAGCAGCCGTAAGGGGGGACAGGGCATCTACGAGCAGTACTTC. The encoded protein is CASSRKGGQGIYEQYF.

V is TRBV4-1 and J is TRBJ2-7, with 8 bases identical to TRBD2. The CDR3 extends over 15 amino acids. J was trimmed by 0 bases and V by 3 bases; bases with no gene match: 4. CDR1 is MGHRA, CDR2 YSYEKL, per germline. The CDR3 DNA is TGCGCCAGCAGCCACCTAGCGGGCCGCTCCTACGAGCAGTACTTC. It yields the protein CASSHLAGRSYEQYF.

The rearrangement joins TRBV28 to TRBJ2-7; unclear D gene. Germline V CDR1 and CDR2: MDHEN, SYDVKM. This CDR3 is 14 amino acids long. Trimming took 5 bases from V and 2 from J, leaving 13 bases between them. The DNA of the CDR3 is TGTGCCAGCAGTCCTCTCGTCTTTCCCTACGAGCAGTACTTC. It is translated as CASSPLVFPYEQYF.

The genes are TRBV7-2 and TRBJ2-3; D is perhaps TRBD1 (6 bases). Looked up from germline, CDR1 is SGHTA and CDR2 is FQGNSA. Trimming shortened V by 4 bases and J by 7 bases, and 18 bases separated the two germline ends. CDR3 length equals 15 residues. The CDR3 here is CASSWTVSRENTQYF. In nucleotides, the CDR3 is TGTGCCAGCAGCTGGACAGTCAGCCGCGAGAATACGCAGTATTTT.

The chain joins TRBV28 to TRBJ1-4; D is uncertain. The CDR3 covers 13 residues. The germline V and J ends were trimmed by 8 bases and 0 bases, with 7 bases remaining between them. Germline CDR1 and CDR2: MDHEN and SYDVKM. Written as DNA, the CDR3 is TGTGCCAGCTCAAAATCAACTAATGAAAAACTGTTTTTT. This codes for CASSKSTNEKLFF.

CDR3 coding DNA: TGTGCCAGCTCACCAACGCCGGGAGACTATGGCTACACCTTC. Translated: CASSPTPGDYGYTF. The chain uses TRBV18 and TRBJ1-2; no firm D call. V gave up 2 bases and J gave up 3 bases, with 10 bases separating them. The CDR3 consists of 14 residues. Germline V gives CDR1 KGHSH, CDR2 LQKENI.

The chain employs TRBV10-3 and TRBJ1-2, with a tentative D call TRBD1 (5 bases). Germline-derived CDR1 and CDR2 are ENHRY and SYGVKD. Between the trimmed V and J ends, which lost 7 bases and 1 base, there was a span of 13 bases. The CDR3 runs to 14 residues. In nucleotides, the CDR3 is TGTGCCATCAAGCAGGGCGCGAATAACTATGGCTACACCTTC. It encodes CAIKQGANNYGYTF.

This clone was seen a single time. The chain carries TRBV4-3 and TRBJ2-3, with 11 bases identical to TRBD2. Looked up from germline, CDR1 is LGHNA and CDR2 is YSLEER. The CDR3 runs to 17 residues. With V trimmed by 0 bases and J by 5 bases, 7 bases remained unmatched. CDR3 amino acids: CASSQDGGTSGGDTQYF. CDR3 DNA sequence: TGCGCCAGCAGCCAAGATGGTGGGACTAGCGGAGGAGATACGCAGTATTTT.

V gene TRBV7-8 combines with J gene TRBJ2-7; 11 nucleotides align to TRBD2. The CDR3 is 15 amino acids. The V gene's germline CDR1 is SGHVS and CDR2 FQNEAQ. V shed 5 bases and J 2 bases; nucleotides not matched to a gene: 5. CDR3 region: CASSTGLAGPYEQYF. Here the CDR3 DNA reads TGTGCCAGCAGCACCGGACTAGCGGGTCCCTACGAGCAGTACTTC. The entire variable domain, with the rest obtained from reference TRBV7-8 and TRBJ2-7, is as follows: GAGVSQSPRYKVAKRGQDVALRCDPISGHVSLFWYQQALGQGPEFLTYFQNEAQLDKSGLPSDRFFAERPEGSVSTLKIQRTQQEDSAVYLCASSTGLAGPYEQYFGPGTRLTVT.

Only a few counts were recorded for this clone. The V call is TRBV18, the J call TRBJ1-1; 8 bases map to TRBD1. V dropped 3 bases and J dropped 11; count of bases not matched to a gene: 8. CDR3 length equals 13 residues. Germline-derived CDR1 and CDR2 are KGHSH and LQKENI. For the CDR3, the DNA is TGTGCCAGCTCACCTCTAAGGACAGGGAATGCTTTCTTT. Protein: CASSPLRTGNAFF.

This sequence joins TRBV5-1 and TRBJ2-7; maybe TRBD1 (6 bases). The CDR3 has 16 amino acids. Trimming removed 5 bases at V and 5 bases at J, with 23 bases between. The germline V gene encodes CDR1 SGHRS and CDR2 YFSETQ. The CDR3 loop is CASRTDGQRGWNEQYF. CDR3 DNA sequence: TGCGCCAGCAGGACGGATGGACAGCGCGGGTGGAACGAGCAGTACTTC.

The rearrangement joins TRBV28 to TRBJ1-1; 8 bases are a match to TRBD1. The V and J ends lost 5 bases and 5 bases, in that order; junction bases with no gene match: 4. CDR3 length equals 13 residues. Germline CDR1 MDHEN, CDR2 SYDVKM. CDR3 residues: CASSQTGETEAFF. CDR3 bases: TGTGCCAGCAGTCAGACAGGGGAGACTGAAGCTTTCTTT.

The CDR3: CASSKAPGCYNEQFF. In DNA, the CDR3 is TGTGCCAGCAGCAAAGCCCCAGGGTGCTACAATGAGCAGTTCTTC. The chain combines TRBV21-1 with TRBJ2-1; the table's TRBD1 call for D was not verified on the DNA. TRBV21-1 is flagged as a pseudogene. This CDR3 has 15 amino acids.

The chain uses TRBV5-1 and TRBJ2-1, with D unresolved. Looked up from germline, CDR1 is SGHRS and CDR2 is YFSETQ. CDR3 length equals 13 residues. The V end was cut by 5 bases, the J end by 0 bases, with 6 bases between. The CDR3 nucleotides are TGCGCCAGCAGAAGTAGCTCCTACAATGAGCAGTTCTTC. This sequence encodes CASRSSSYNEQFF.

This clone appeared a few times. The rearrangement links TRBV7-9 to TRBJ2-7; tentatively, D is TRBD2 (5 bases). V lost 2 bases and J lost 0, with 8 bases in between. This CDR3 contains 14 residues. From germline, CDR1 is SEHNR and CDR2 FQNEAQ (reference sequence). CDR3 region: CASSLLGSSYEQYF. For the CDR3, the DNA is TGTGCCAGCAGCTTATTGGGGAGCTCCTACGAGCAGTACTTC.

This chain joins TRBV12-3 or TRBV12-4 and TRBJ2-1; D not certain. The CDR3 length is 13 residues. V shed 3 bases and J shed 4 bases, with 7 bases lying between them. CDR3 DNA sequence: TGTGCCAGCAGTTTTGGAGCGTACAATGAGCAGTTCTTC. It is translated as CASSFGAYNEQFF.

This clone was counted once. The chain uses TRBV6-2 or TRBV6-3 and TRBJ2-2, with a tentative D call TRBD1 (5 bases). CDR1 MNHEY and CDR2 SVGEGT come from the germline V gene. V dropped 2 bases and J dropped 6 bases, with 7 bases sitting between them. The CDR3 consists of 13 residues. CDR3 sequence reads: CASSYQGPGELFF. CDR3 nucleotide sequence: TGTGCCAGCAGTTACCAGGGTCCCGGGGAGCTGTTTTTT.